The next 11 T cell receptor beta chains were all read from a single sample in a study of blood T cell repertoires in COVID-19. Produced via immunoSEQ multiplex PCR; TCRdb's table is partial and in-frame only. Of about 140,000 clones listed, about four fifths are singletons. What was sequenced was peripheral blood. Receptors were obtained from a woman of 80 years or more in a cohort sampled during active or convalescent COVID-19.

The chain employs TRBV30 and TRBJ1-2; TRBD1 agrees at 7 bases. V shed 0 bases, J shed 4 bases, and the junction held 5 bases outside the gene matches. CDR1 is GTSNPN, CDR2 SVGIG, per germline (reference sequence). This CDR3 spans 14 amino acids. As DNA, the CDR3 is TGTGCCTGGAGTGTACGAGGGGGCGGCTATGGCTACACCTTC. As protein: CAWSVRGGGYGYTF.

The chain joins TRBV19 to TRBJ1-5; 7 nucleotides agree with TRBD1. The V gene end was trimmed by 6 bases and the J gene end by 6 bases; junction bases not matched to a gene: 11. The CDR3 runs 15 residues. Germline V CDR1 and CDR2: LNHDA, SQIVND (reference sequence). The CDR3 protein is CASSRRRQGGQPQHF. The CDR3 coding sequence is TGTGCCAGTAGCCGCCGACGACAGGGCGGTCAGCCCCAGCATTTT.

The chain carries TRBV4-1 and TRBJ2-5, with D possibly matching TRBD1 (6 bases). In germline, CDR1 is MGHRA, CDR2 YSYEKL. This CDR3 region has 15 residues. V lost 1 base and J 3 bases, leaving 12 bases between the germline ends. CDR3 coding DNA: TGCGCCAGCAGCCAAGTCGCAGGACAGAAAGAGACCCAGTACTTC. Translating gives CASSQVAGQKETQYF.

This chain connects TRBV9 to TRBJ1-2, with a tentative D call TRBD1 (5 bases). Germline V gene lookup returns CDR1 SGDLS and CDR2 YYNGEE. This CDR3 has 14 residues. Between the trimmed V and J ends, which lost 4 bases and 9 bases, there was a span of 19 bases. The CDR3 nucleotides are TGTGCCAGCAGCAAAACCGGGACTGAACAAAGCTACACCTTC. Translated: CASSKTGTEQSYTF.

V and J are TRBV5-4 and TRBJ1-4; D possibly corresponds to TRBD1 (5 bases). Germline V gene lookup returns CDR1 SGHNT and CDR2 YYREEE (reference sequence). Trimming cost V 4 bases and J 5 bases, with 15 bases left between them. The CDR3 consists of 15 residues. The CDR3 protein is CASSPSGVLNEKLFF. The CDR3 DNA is TGTGCCAGCAGCCCGTCGGGGGTCCTAAATGAAAAACTGTTTTTT.

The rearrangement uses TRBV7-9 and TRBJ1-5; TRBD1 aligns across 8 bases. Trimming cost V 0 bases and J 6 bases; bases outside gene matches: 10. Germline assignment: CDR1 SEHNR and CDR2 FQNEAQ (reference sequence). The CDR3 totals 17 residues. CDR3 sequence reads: CASSLAGGTGGGQPQHF. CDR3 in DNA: TGTGCCAGCAGCTTAGCGGGAGGAACAGGGGGTGGTCAGCCCCAGCATTTT. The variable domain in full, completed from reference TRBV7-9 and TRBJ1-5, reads DTGVSQNPRHKITKRGQNVTFRCDPISEHNRLYWYRQTLGQGPEFLTYFQNEAQLEKSRLLSDRFSAERPKGSFSTLEIQRTEQGDSAMYLCASSLAGGTGGGQPQHFGDGTRLSIL.

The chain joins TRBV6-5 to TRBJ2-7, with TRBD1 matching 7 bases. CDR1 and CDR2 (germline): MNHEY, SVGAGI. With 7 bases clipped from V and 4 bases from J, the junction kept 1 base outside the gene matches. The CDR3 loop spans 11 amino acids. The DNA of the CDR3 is TGTGCCAGCACGGGACAGTACGAGCAGTACGTC. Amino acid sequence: CASTGQYEQYV.

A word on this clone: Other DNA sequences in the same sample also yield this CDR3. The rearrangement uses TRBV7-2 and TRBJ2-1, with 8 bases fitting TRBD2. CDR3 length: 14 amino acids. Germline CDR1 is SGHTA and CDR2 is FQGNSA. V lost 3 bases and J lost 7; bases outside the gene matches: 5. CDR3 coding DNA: TGTGCCAGCAGCTTGCGGGGGGAATATAATGAGCAGTTCTTC. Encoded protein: CASSLRGEYNEQFF.

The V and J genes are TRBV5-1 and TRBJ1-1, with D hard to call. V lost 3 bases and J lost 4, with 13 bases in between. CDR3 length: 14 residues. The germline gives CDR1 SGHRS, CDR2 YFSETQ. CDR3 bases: TGCGCCAGCAGCTCCGGTAACGCGGGCACTGAAGCTTTCTTT. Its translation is CASSSGNAGTEAFF.

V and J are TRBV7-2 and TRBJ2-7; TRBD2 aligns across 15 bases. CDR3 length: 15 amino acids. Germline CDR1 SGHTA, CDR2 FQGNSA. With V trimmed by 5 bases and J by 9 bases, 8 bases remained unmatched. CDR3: CASSSGLAGGLLQYV. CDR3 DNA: TGTGCCAGCAGCAGTGGACTAGCGGGGGGGTTATTGCAGTACGTC.

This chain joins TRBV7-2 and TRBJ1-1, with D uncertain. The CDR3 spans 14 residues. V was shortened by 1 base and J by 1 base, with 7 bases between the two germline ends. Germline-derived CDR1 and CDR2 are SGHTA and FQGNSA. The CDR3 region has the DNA TGTGCCAGCAGCTTAGTCCACAGGAACACTGAAGCTTTCTTT. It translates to CASSLVHRNTEAFF.